This TCR beta chain derives from a study of T cells after yellow fever vaccination (dated 2019 in TCRdb). Some background on the complete study: The SMART-Seq v4 Ultra Low Input RNA kit was used to prepare libraries from fractions with low cell numbers. Blood was drawn at multiple timepoints before and after primary and secondary immunization, with bulk PBMC replicates and cell subsets isolated. Bulk TCR alpha and beta repertoires were sequenced longitudinally to track T-cell clones before and after primary and booster YFV17D yellow fever vaccination. Two healthy male donors made up the cohort, one aged 18 to 29 years and the other aged 30 to 40 years. The study at large found these results: Most clones expanded after primary vaccination (about 95% of CD4 and about 85% of CD8) were re-detected after the booster, suggesting that broad memory maintenance occurred. Compared with the primary T-cell response, the secondary T-cell response was faster but weaker, reaching its peak on day 5 rather than on day 15. Because abundant contaminating clonotypes from the bulk population could be contained in FACS-sorted repertoires, computational filtering was required. A small share of clonotypes occurred in both CD4 and CD8 compartments, likely arising from convergent recombination. Only a couple of donors were included in the study, so the extent to which the findings can be generalized is limited.

The CDR3 numbers 16 residues from cysteine through phenylalanine. CDR3 DNA is the only sequence kept; it has 48 bases, read in frame from the first base. The junction shows trimming of 8 bases on V and 9 bases on J, plus 26 bases between the germline ends. According to the germline V gene, CDR1 reads MDHEN and CDR2 reads SYDVKM. Comments on this clonotype: The antigen it binds to is not known. Per-base quality was not reported, and no clone a single base away is much larger than it.

TCR cDNA was made using 5'RACE template switching, a step that added a universal primer site and unique molecular identifiers. cDNA synthesis was primed from both the TCR alpha and TCR beta constant segments. Library amplification involved two PCR steps, and the second step added sample barcodes and sequencing adapters. Sequencing of the libraries was done on either Illumina HiSeq 2500 (2x100 bp) or NovaSeq (2x150 bp). Concerning the study's data processing: Reads were demultiplexed and collapsed into UMI consensus sequences with MIGEC, and V(D)J alignment was performed with MiXCR. Vaccine-responding clonotypes were defined with edgeR using replicate PBMC samples, requiring FDR below 0.01 and a log2 fold change above 5 up to day 15. CD4 or CD8 identity was assigned to each bulk clonotype according to whether the clonotype was present at higher abundance in the sequenced CD4 repertoire or the sequenced CD8 repertoire. TCRdb applied fastp at Q25 and MiXCR to the public reads, then kept only in-frame beta chains. Merged by CDR3 protein, the rows form single entries marked with the most common genes and DNA. The V and J calls shown here were made by TCRdb, not taken from the authors' results. This sample holds almost 600,000 distinct CDR3 sequences; roughly 13% were observed only once. The ten largest clones capture about an eighth of the sample.

What the treatment or condition label conveys for this sample: live attenuated yellow fever vaccine strain. At every blood-draw timepoint, two biological replicates of bulk PBMCs were collected. PBMCs were isolated from peripheral blood using a standard Ficoll-Paque protocol. TriZol was used to extract RNA from bulk PBMCs, CD4 and CD8 fractions, and dextramer-positive and dextramer-negative fractions. The rearranged segments are TRBV28 and TRBJ2-1; D gene: possibly TRBD1, on 6 matching bases. Sample: PBMCs, taken on the day of the yellow fever booster vaccination. The source is a man aged 25 to 45 who received the YFV17D yellow fever vaccine. For the CDR3, the sequence is CASGIQGLRDQGEQFF. At the DNA level, the sequence is TGTGCCAGCGGGATACAGGGCCTTCGCGATCAGGGTGAGCAGTTCTTC. Where the CDR3 stops, the reference TRBV28 and TRBJ2-1 genes take over; the full variable domain is DVKVTQSSRYLVKRTGEKVFLECVQDMDHENMFWYRQDPGLGLRLIYFSYDVKMKEKGDIPEGYSVSREKKERFSLILESASTNQTSMYLCASGIQGLRDQGEQFFGPGTRLTVL.